The T cell receptor beta chain described here comes from a study of graft-versus-host responses after intestinal transplantation. Study-level information: Transplants given to recipients were multivisceral, liver-intestinal, or isolated intestinal. Every recipient had anti-thymocyte globulin induction and 2 to 3 years of tacrolimus plus steroids.

Germline V gene data show CDR1 as LGHNA and CDR2 as YNFKEQ. The length of the CDR3 is 14 residues. Trimming cost V 0 bases and J 2 bases, with 8 bases left between them. Generated by immunoSEQ multiplex PCR, the TCRdb table keeps only in-frame clones and is missing some. The data show 130,000 to 150,000 clones, with around 90% seen just once and 0.19% held by the top ten. Note on this clone: As yet, its antigen is unknown.

The chain has TRBV4-2 and TRBJ2-7; D gene uncertain. The sequence was collected from a human donor who received an intestinal transplant. Sample: unstimulated CD4+ T cells sorted from spleen or lymph node cells, taken before intestinal transplant. DNA for the CDR3: TGTGCCAGCAGCCAAGAGGGTAGCCCCTACGAGCAGTACTTC. Translated: CASSQEGSPYEQYF.